These T cell receptor beta chains were read from a single sample in a study of graft-versus-host responses after intestinal transplantation. Clones were read by immunoSEQ multiplex PCR, and TCRdb kept only the in-frame ones, dropping some. The sample carries about 150,000 clones, about 90% recorded once. Their cognate antigens are unknown. The starting material was unstimulated CD4+ T cells sorted from spleen or lymph node cells, obtained before intestinal transplant. All receptors come from a human donor who received an intestinal transplant. CDR3s include the opening cysteine and the closing phenylalanine or tryptophan. Each record gives: J gene, clone size, D gene, V gene, CDR3 DNA, CDR3 protein. The D gene is left open where the match is weak. A row's size may be missing; if present it is once, few, many or a size class.

J: TRBJ2-6; size: .; D: .; V: TRBV30; DNA: TGTGCCTGGAGAACCCGAACAGGGAGCTCTGGGGCCAACGTCCTGACTTTC; CDR3: CAWRTRTGSSGANVLTF
J: TRBJ2-7; size: .; D: TRBD1; V: TRBV15; DNA: TGTGCCACCAGCAAGGACAGGACCTACGAGCAGTACTTC; CDR3: CATSKDRTYEQYF
J: TRBJ2-7; size: .; D: .; V: TRBV19; DNA: TGTGCCAGTAGTATTAGGGGGAGGTTGCCCACCTACGAGCAGTACTTC; CDR3: CASSIRGRLPTYEQYF
J: TRBJ2-1; size: .; D: .; V: TRBV5-6; DNA: TGTGCCAGCAGCTTGCGAAGGAGAAGGGCGGGGTCATCCTACAATGAGCAGTTCTTC; CDR3: CASSLRRRRAGSSYNEQFF
J: TRBJ2-3; size: .; D: TRBD1; V: TRBV5-1; DNA: TGCGCCAGCAGCTTGACAGGGGGCGCAGATACGCAGTATTTT; CDR3: CASSLTGGADTQYF
J: TRBJ1-2; size: .; D: .; V: TRBV28; DNA: TGTGCCAGCAGTCGAATTCCGGGACGGAGGTTGGGCTATGGCTACACCTTC; CDR3: CASSRIPGRRLGYGYTF
J: TRBJ1-3; size: .; D: TRBD1; V: TRBV6-5; DNA: TGTGCCAGCAGTTACTCGGGACAGGGCGGAAACACCATATATTTT; CDR3: CASSYSGQGGNTIYF
J: TRBJ2-7; size: .; D: .; V: TRBV27; DNA: TGTGCCAGCAAAAGGAACGGTGGCTACGAGCAGTACTTC; CDR3: CASKRNGGYEQYF
J: TRBJ1-1; size: once; D: .; V: TRBV20-1; DNA: TGCATTTCTAGACAGAACACTGAAGCTTTCTTT; CDR3: CISRQNTEAFF
J: TRBJ2-1; size: .; D: .; V: TRBV10-1; DNA: TGCGCCAGCAGTGAGGCCAGCCTTATCAATGAGCAGTTCTTC; CDR3: CASSEASLINEQFF
J: TRBJ2-7; size: .; D: .; V: TRBV11-2; DNA: TGTGCCAGCAGAGGGGAGGGGGAGCACTACGAGCAGTACTTC; CDR3: CASRGEGEHYEQYF
J: TRBJ2-3; size: .; D: TRBD2; V: TRBV7-7; DNA: TGTGCCAGCAGTAGAGGACTAGCCACAGATACGCAGTATTTT; CDR3: CASSRGLATDTQYF
J: TRBJ1-2; size: .; D: .; V: TRBV5-4; DNA: TGTGCCAGCAGCTTGCCGTCCGGGACAAGCTATGGCTACACCTTC; CDR3: CASSLPSGTSYGYTF
J: TRBJ2-7; size: .; D: TRBD1; V: TRBV5-1; DNA: TGCGCCAGCAGCCCGAGGACAGGCACCCCCTACGAGCAGTACTTC; CDR3: CASSPRTGTPYEQYF
J: TRBJ2-7; size: once; D: TRBD2; V: TRBV11-2; DNA: TGTGCCAGCAGCTTAGTAGCGGGACTAGCGGGATCGGGAGAGCAGTACTTC; CDR3: CASSLVAGLAGSGEQYF
J: TRBJ2-1; size: .; D: .; V: TRBV7-3; DNA: TGTGCCAGCAGCTTAAATTGGGGGTACAATGAGCAGTTCTTC; CDR3: CASSLNWGYNEQFF
J: TRBJ2-7; size: .; D: TRBD1; V: TRBV5-4; DNA: TGTGCCAGCAGCCAAGGCCGGACAGGGGATTACGAGCAGTACTTC; CDR3: CASSQGRTGDYEQYF
J: TRBJ2-7; size: .; D: TRBD1; V: TRBV15; DNA: TGTGCCACCAGCAGGGACAGGGGGCGCCGCGAATTC; CDR3: CATSRDRGRREF
J: TRBJ1-2; size: once; D: .; V: TRBV30; DNA: TGTGCCTGGACCGGGGGGGGTGGCTACACCTTC; CDR3: CAWTGGGGYTF
J: TRBJ1-1; size: .; D: .; V: TRBV29-1; DNA: TGCAGCGTGGCGACAGACACTGAAGCTTTCTTT; CDR3: CSVATDTEAFF
J: TRBJ2-3; size: .; D: .; V: TRBV7-7; DNA: TGTGCCAGCAGCCTAAACGCGTTAGGAACAGATACGCAGTATTTT; CDR3: CASSLNALGTDTQYF
J: TRBJ2-5; size: .; D: TRBD2; V: TRBV30; DNA: TGTGCCTGGAGCGCCTGGGGCAGGGAGGGAGGGACCCAGTACTTC; CDR3: CAWSAWGREGGTQYF
J: TRBJ2-5; size: .; D: .; V: TRBV5-1; DNA: TGCGCCAGCAGCTTGGTTAGGGGAGAGACCCAGTACTTC; CDR3: CASSLVRGETQYF
J: TRBJ1-1; size: .; D: .; V: TRBV9; DNA: TGTGCCAGCAGCGCCGACGGCGCGAACACTGAAGCTTTCTTT; CDR3: CASSADGANTEAFF
J: TRBJ1-5; size: .; D: .; V: TRBV4-3; DNA: TGCGCCAGCAGCCAAGGCAGGGACTTGTGGCAGCCCCAGCATTTT; CDR3: CASSQGRDLWQPQHF
J: TRBJ1-1; size: .; D: .; V: TRBV28; DNA: TGTGCCAGCAGTTTCTGGGCGAGGGGAGCTTTCTTT; CDR3: CASSFWARGAFF
J: TRBJ2-7; size: .; D: .; V: TRBV7-8; DNA: TGTGCCAGCAGCTTAGCCGGGGCTTACGAGCAGTACTTC; CDR3: CASSLAGAYEQYF
J: TRBJ2-2; size: .; D: .; V: TRBV18; DNA: TGTGCCAGCTCACCGGCCAGGGGCATGAACACCGGGGAGCTGTTTTTT; CDR3: CASSPARGMNTGELFF
J: TRBJ1-5; size: .; D: .; V: TRBV15; DNA: TGTGCCACCAGCAGAGATCGGAGTCAGCCCCAGCATTTT; CDR3: CATSRDRSQPQHF
J: TRBJ2-2; size: .; D: TRBD2; V: TRBV4-3; DNA: TGCGCCAGCAGCCAAGCCTTCTCTCGCGCGGGAGCCGGGGAGCTGTTTTTT; CDR3: CASSQAFSRAGAGELFF
J: TRBJ2-3; size: .; D: .; V: TRBV28; DNA: TGTGCCAGCCGCTTAGCCTCGGCTACAGATACGCAGTATTTT; CDR3: CASRLASATDTQYF
J: TRBJ2-1; size: .; D: .; V: TRBV6-6; DNA: TGTGCCAGCAGTCCCCTTGTGATAAGAGCGAATGAGCAGTTCTTC; CDR3: CASSPLVIRANEQFF
J: TRBJ2-7; size: .; D: TRBD1; V: TRBV2; DNA: TGTGCCAGCAGTAGGGACAGGGTGGGAGAGCAGTACTTC; CDR3: CASSRDRVGEQYF
J: TRBJ1-5; size: .; D: .; V: TRBV7-4; DNA: TGTGCCAGCAGCTTACGGGCTAAGTATCTGCCCCAGCATTTT; CDR3: CASSLRAKYLPQHF
J: TRBJ1-2; size: .; D: TRBD1; V: TRBV7-9; DNA: TGTGCCAGCAGCGTGAATCAGGGGGCGCGGGGCTACACCTTC; CDR3: CASSVNQGARGYTF
J: TRBJ2-1; size: .; D: TRBD2; V: TRBV7-3; DNA: TGTGCCAGCAGCTTAAAAGGGACCGGGACTAGCGGGGGTGAGCAGTTCTTC; CDR3: CASSLKGTGTSGGEQFF
J: TRBJ2-1; size: .; D: TRBD2; V: TRBV20-1; DNA: TGCAGTGCCAAACAGCGGGGTGAGCAGTTCTTC; CDR3: CSAKQRGEQFF
J: TRBJ2-2; size: once; D: .; V: TRBV5-1; DNA: TGCGCCAGCAGCTTGGGGGGATCGAACACCGGGGAGCTGTTTTTT; CDR3: CASSLGGSNTGELFF
J: TRBJ2-5; size: .; D: .; V: TRBV4-3; DNA: TGCGCCAGCAGCCAAGTAACGGAGGAGACCCAGTACTTC; CDR3: CASSQVTEETQYF
J: TRBJ2-1; size: .; D: TRBD2; V: TRBV28; DNA: TGTGCCAGCAGTTTATTGGCGGGAGTGGGCCATGAGCAGTTCTTC; CDR3: CASSLLAGVGHEQFF
J: TRBJ2-7; size: .; D: .; V: TRBV27; DNA: TGTGCCAGCAGTTTAAACGTACTAGCCCCCTACGAGCAGTACTTC; CDR3: CASSLNVLAPYEQYF
J: TRBJ2-3; size: .; D: .; V: TRBV5-6; DNA: TGTGCCAGCAGCTTCTCCATTGGAGATACGCAGTATTTT; CDR3: CASSFSIGDTQYF
J: TRBJ1-1; size: .; D: .; V: TRBV6-4; DNA: TGTGCCAGCAGTGAGTGGTTCGGGGGGGGCACTGAAGCTTTCTTT; CDR3: CASSEWFGGGTEAFF
J: TRBJ2-3; size: .; D: .; V: TRBV9; DNA: TGTGCCAGCAGCGTAGGGCTCGCGGATACGCAGTATTTT; CDR3: CASSVGLADTQYF
J: TRBJ2-5; size: .; D: .; V: TRBV5-1; DNA: TGCGCCAGCAGCTACCTAACTGTGGGCACCGAGACCCAGTACTTC; CDR3: CASSYLTVGTETQYF
J: TRBJ2-1; size: .; D: TRBD1; V: TRBV19; DNA: TGTGCCAGTAGTAATGACAGGGGGTTATACAATGAGCAGTTCTTC; CDR3: CASSNDRGLYNEQFF
J: TRBJ2-2; size: .; D: .; V: TRBV19; DNA: TGTGCCAGTAAGGCAGGGCCGAACACCGGGGAGCTGTTTTTT; CDR3: CASKAGPNTGELFF
J: TRBJ1-2; size: .; D: TRBD1; V: TRBV10-3; DNA: TGTGCCATCAGGGTATCAGAGACAGGGCTGATCAACTATGGCTACACCTTC; CDR3: CAIRVSETGLINYGYTF
J: TRBJ2-1; size: .; D: .; V: TRBV7-2; DNA: TGTGCCAGCAGCTTAGGGGCCGTCTACAATGAGCAGTTCTTC; CDR3: CASSLGAVYNEQFF